Each of the 31 T cell receptor beta chains below was sequenced from the same sample in a study of Ad26.COV2.S vaccination and SARS-CoV-2 variants. Treatment here: some 20 received Ad26.COV2.S at low or high dose, single or two shots; 5 received placebo; per-sample allocation not given. Repertoires come from day 63 after the first vaccine or placebo injection. Profiled with immunoSEQ multiplex PCR; TCRdb holds only in-frame clones, not every one. The repertoire consists of 400,000 to 450,000 clones, with over 80% occurring once and the leading ten covering around 1.7%. Sequencing was performed on peripheral blood, taken in a trial of Ad26.COV2.S vaccine versus placebo. Every receptor here comes from a person aged 18-60 years who received the Ad26.COV2.S COVID-19 vaccine or a placebo.

The chain recombines TRBV19 with TRBJ2-3; 7 nucleotides align to TRBD2. V dropped 8 bases and J dropped 9; count of bases not matched to a gene: 14. The CDR3 is made up of 14 amino acids. Germline V gene sequence: CDR1 LNHDA, CDR2 SQIVND (reference sequence). In DNA form, the CDR3 reads TGTGCCAGTCGTCCGGCTAGACTGGGAGGGACGCAGTATTTT. Amino acids: CASRPARLGGTQYF.

This clone was seen just once. This sequence joins TRBV27 and TRBJ1-2, with TRBD1 identical over 7 bases. After removal of 3 bases from V and 7 bases from J, the junction contained 11 bases not matched to a gene. CDR3 length: 15 residues. CDR1 is MNHEY, CDR2 SMNVEV, per germline (reference sequence). The CDR3 protein is CASSLGPITGAGYTF. CDR3 coding DNA: TGTGCCAGCAGTTTGGGCCCCATCACAGGGGCTGGCTACACCTTC.

CDR3 sequence reads: CASSTPGHCNEQFF. Written as DNA, the CDR3 is TGTGCCAGCAGCACTCCGGGACACTGCAATGAGCAGTTCTTC. The rearrangement joins TRBV21-1 to TRBJ2-1; TRBD1, the D gene given by the table, was not confirmed from the DNA. TRBV21-1 is termed a pseudogene. The CDR3 runs to 14 residues.

Only one count was recorded for this clone. The rearrangement uses TRBV29-1 and TRBJ2-7; D remains unclear. V was pared by 6 bases and J by 0 bases, with 3 bases between. From germline, CDR1 is SQVTM and CDR2 ANQGSEA. The CDR3 sequence is 10 residues long. The CDR3 coding sequence is TGCAGCGTCCTCTCCTACGAGCAGTACTTC. It yields the protein CSVLSYEQYF.

The chain recombines TRBV6-6 with TRBJ2-1, with 7 bases identical to TRBD2. This CDR3 spans 16 amino acids. Germline lookup yields CDR1 MNHNY and CDR2 SVGAGI (reference sequence). V was clipped by 6 bases and J by 8 bases; unmatched bases: 16. CDR3 in DNA: TGTGCCAGCAGGGGAGGGCAGCCCCCGCTACGGGATGAGCAGTTCTTC. The encoded protein is CASRGGQPPLRDEQFF.

This chain uses TRBV7-9 with TRBJ1-1; D not resolved. Germline loops: CDR1 SEHNR, CDR2 FQNEAQ (reference sequence). Trimming pared 5 bases from V and 4 bases from J, leaving 14 bases between. The length of the CDR3 is 14 residues. This CDR3 reads CASSAQDGGTEAFF. The CDR3 DNA reads as TGTGCCAGCAGCGCGCAGGATGGAGGCACTGAAGCTTTCTTT.

V is TRBV6-2 or TRBV6-3 and J is TRBJ1-2; 9 nucleotides agree with TRBD1. Trimming cost V 6 bases and J 13 bases; bases outside gene matches: 12. Germline CDR1 and CDR2: MNHEY and SVGEGT. The CDR3 loop spans 13 amino acids. CDR3 residues: CASSPGTGNLPTF. Written as DNA, the CDR3 is TGTGCCAGCAGCCCCGGGACAGGGAACCTTCCCACCTTC.

V is TRBV5-1 and J is TRBJ2-3, with a weak D call TRBD1 (6 bases). The CDR3 contains 15 residues. V was trimmed by 7 bases and J by 3 bases, leaving 18 bases between them. Germline V gene sequence: CDR1 SGHRS, CDR2 YFSETQ. CDR3 sequence: CASGQRTDSTDTQYF. DNA of the CDR3: TGCGCCAGCGGGCAAAGGACAGATTCTACAGATACGCAGTATTTT. The whole variable domain, filled in from reference TRBV5-1 and TRBJ2-3, reads KAGVTQTPRYLIKTRGQQVTLSCSPISGHRSVSWYQQTPGQGLQFLFEYFSETQRNKGNFPGRFSGRQFSNSRSEMNVSTLELGDSALYLCASGQRTDSTDTQYFGPGTRLTVL.

The gene calls are TRBV6-6 and TRBJ1-3; D is uncertain. Trimming took 10 bases from V and 7 from J, leaving 17 bases between them. The CDR3 sequence is 13 residues long. Looked up from germline, CDR1 is MNHNY and CDR2 is SVGAGI (reference sequence). CDR3 DNA sequence: TGTGCCACCGAGACGCCGGGGTGGAACACCATATATTTT. Protein sequence: CATETPGWNTIYF.

V usage is TRBV19 and J usage is TRBJ2-4; D ambiguous. Per the germline V gene, CDR1 is LNHDA and CDR2 is SQIVND (reference sequence). The V end was cut by 3 bases, the J end by 1 base, with 7 bases between. The CDR3 runs 14 residues. CDR3 DNA sequence: TGTGCCAGTAGTATCTTGGGGGCCAAAAACATTCAGTACTTC. The encoded protein is CASSILGAKNIQYF.

The rearrangement links TRBV4-3 to TRBJ2-7, with TRBD1 matching over 9 bases. The CDR3 has 14 amino acids. V lost 4 bases to trimming and J lost 2 bases; unmatched junction nucleotides: 3. Germline CDR1 is LGHNA and CDR2 is YSLEER. The CDR3 DNA follows: TGCGCCAGCAGCCCCGGGACAGGGACCTACGAGCAGTACTTC. This encodes CASSPGTGTYEQYF.

The chain combines TRBV4-3 with TRBJ2-7; D ambiguous. Trimming removed 5 bases from V and 3 bases from J, with 17 bases in between. The CDR3 consists of 15 residues. The germline CDR1 and CDR2 sequences are LGHNA and YSLEER. This CDR3 reads CASSAGDFAHYEQYF. As DNA, the CDR3 is TGCGCCAGCAGCGCAGGAGACTTTGCGCACTACGAGCAGTACTTC.

The chain recombines TRBV5-1 with TRBJ2-5; TRBD2 is a possible D gene (5 bases). There are 16 residues in the CDR3. V lost 4 bases to trimming and J lost 5 bases, with 21 bases between them. CDR1 is SGHRS, CDR2 YFSETQ, per germline. CDR3 loop: CASSTGLSQLGETQYF. Written as DNA, the CDR3 is TGCGCCAGCAGCACCGGACTGTCCCAGCTAGGCGAGACCCAGTACTTC. The complete variable domain, with remaining parts taken from reference TRBV5-1 and TRBJ2-5, reads KAGVTQTPRYLIKTRGQQVTLSCSPISGHRSVSWYQQTPGQGLQFLFEYFSETQRNKGNFPGRFSGRQFSNSRSEMNVSTLELGDSALYLCASSTGLSQLGETQYFGPGTRLLVL.

This clone was picked up one time. The chain joins TRBV6-1 to TRBJ2-3; the D call may be TRBD1 or TRBD2 (6 bases each). The length of the CDR3 is 16 residues. V gave up 0 bases and J gave up 6 bases, with 16 bases separating them. Germline V gene sequence: CDR1 MNHNS, CDR2 SASEGT. CDR3 region: CASSEAGLARGDTQYF. DNA for the CDR3: TGTGCCAGCAGTGAAGCGGGACTGGCGAGGGGGGATACGCAGTATTTT.

This clone came up a few times. V and J are TRBV29-1 and TRBJ1-1, with D maybe TRBD1 (6 bases). CDR3 length: 12 residues. V was trimmed by 7 bases and J by 1 base, leaving 10 bases between them. The V gene's germline CDR1 is SQVTM and CDR2 ANQGSEA. In DNA form, the CDR3 reads TGCAGCGCAGGGGCCCGGAACACTGAAGCTTTCTTT. This translates into CSAGARNTEAFF.

The V gene is TRBV20-1, the J gene TRBJ2-1; no reliable D call. V lost 3 bases to trimming and J lost 0 bases, with 9 bases between them. The CDR3 is 14 amino acids. The germline gives CDR1 DFQATT, CDR2 SNEGSKA (reference sequence). The CDR3 reads CSASGWSSYNEQFF. The CDR3 coding sequence is TGCAGTGCTAGTGGCTGGTCCTCCTACAATGAGCAGTTCTTC.

This sequence joins TRBV2 and TRBJ2-1; the D gene is possibly TRBD2 (6 bases). Trimming left V 8 bases short and J 0 bases short, with 8 bases between. CDR1 SNHLY and CDR2 FYNNEI come from the germline V gene. CDR3 size: 13 residues. In nucleotides, the CDR3 is TGTGCCAGCCGGGAGAACTCCTACAATGAGCAGTTCTTC. This translates into CASRENSYNEQFF.

This clone occurred once. CDR3 residues: CASRNFDVNTEAFF. The CDR3 DNA reads TGTGCCAGCAGGAACTTTGACGTGAACACTGAAGCTTTCTTT. The J gene is TRBJ1-1, the V gene TRBV6-5; D unclear. CDR3 size: 14 residues. Trimming removed 6 bases at V and 0 bases at J, with 11 bases between. Germline assignment: CDR1 MNHEY and CDR2 SVGAGI.

The J gene is TRBJ2-2, the V gene TRBV9, with D perhaps TRBD2 (6 bases). The CDR3 is 15 amino acids. V was shortened by 0 bases and J by 5 bases, with 11 bases between the two germline ends. Germline CDR1 SGDLS, CDR2 YYNGEE. The CDR3 loop is CASSVEGLETGELFF. CDR3 sequence (DNA): TGTGCCAGCAGCGTAGAGGGACTCGAAACCGGGGAGCTGTTTTTT.

V gene TRBV3-1 (or the pseudogene TRBV3-2) combines with J gene TRBJ2-3, with D possibly being TRBD2 (6 bases). The CDR3 covers 15 residues. Trimming stripped 4 bases from V and 1 base from J, with 12 bases between. Germline V gene data show CDR1 as LGHDT and CDR2 as YNNKEL (reference sequence). In DNA, the CDR3 is TGTGCCAGCAGCCTAAAAACGGGGGGCACAGATACGCAGTATTTT. It encodes CASSLKTGGTDTQYF.

This clone has only one observation. This sequence joins TRBV5-6 and TRBJ1-5; the match to TRBD1 covers 8 bases. CDR1 is SGHDT and CDR2 is YYEEEE in the germline V gene. Trimming cost V 0 bases and J 3 bases; bases outside gene matches: 5. The CDR3 covers 16 residues. The DNA for the CDR3 is TGTGCCAGCAGCTTGGGGATGGACAGGGACAATCAGCCCCAGCATTTT. Translating gives CASSLGMDRDNQPQHF. Combining the CDR3 with reference TRBV5-6 and TRBJ1-5 gives the whole variable domain DAGVTQSPTHLIKTRGQQVTLRCSPKSGHDTVSWYQQALGQGPQFIFQYYEEEERQRGNFPDRFSGHQFPNYSSELNVNALLLGDSALYLCASSLGMDRDNQPQHFGDGTRLSIL.

The J gene is TRBJ1-6, the V gene TRBV4-1; unclear D gene. The V and J ends lost 10 bases and 1 base respectively, with 14 bases between them. The CDR3 is 15 residues long. CDR1 is MGHRA and CDR2 is YSYEKL in the germline V gene. The CDR3 DNA reads TGCGCCACAAAAGAGGTTGCGTCCTATAATTCACCCCTCCACTTT. Protein sequence: CATKEVASYNSPLHF.

The V call is TRBV7-9, the J call TRBJ1-5; 9 bases match TRBD1. V dropped 5 bases and J dropped 0; count of bases not matched to a gene: 14. The CDR3 contains 19 residues. CDR1 and CDR2 (germline): SEHNR, FQNEAQ (reference sequence). CDR3 nucleotide sequence: TGTGCCAGCAGCACTGACAAAGGTCGGGACAGGGTTAGCAATCAGCCCCAGCATTTT. It translates to CASSTDKGRDRVSNQPQHF.

The chain couples TRBV7-2 to TRBJ2-3, with D unresolved. Trimming stripped 1 base from V and 2 bases from J, with 7 bases between. Germline V gene data show CDR1 as SGHTA and CDR2 as FQGNSA. The CDR3 is 14 amino acids. This chain's CDR3 is CASSLDGFTDTQYF. CDR3 DNA: TGTGCCAGCAGCTTAGACGGCTTCACAGATACGCAGTATTTT.

This CDR3 is CASSIGTGGYQPQHF. DNA of the CDR3: TGTGCCAGTAGTATTGGGACAGGGGGTTATCAGCCCCAGCATTTT. The V and J genes are TRBV19 and TRBJ1-5, with 11 positions matching TRBD1. Germline lookup yields CDR1 LNHDA and CDR2 SQIVND (reference sequence). Trimming at V came to 3 bases and at J to 5 bases, leaving 3 bases not matched to a gene. This CDR3 comprises 15 residues.

This chain joins TRBV6-4 and TRBJ1-2; D is possibly TRBD1 (5 bases). The germline CDR1 and CDR2 sequences are MRHNA and SNTAGT. The CDR3 length is 16 residues. Between the trimmed V and J ends, which lost 3 bases and 1 base, there was a span of 15 bases. Here the CDR3 DNA reads TGTGCCAGCAGTGAATACGGGGCTTTAGGTAACTATGGCTACACCTTC. It is translated as CASSEYGALGNYGYTF.

This clone has just one count. The chain joins TRBV6-2 or TRBV6-3 to TRBJ2-7; D may be TRBD1 (6 bases). CDR1 is MNHEY, CDR2 SVGEGT, per germline. The CDR3 sequence is 17 residues long. V lost 1 base and J 2 bases, leaving 18 bases between the germline ends. CDR3 DNA sequence: TGTGCCAGCAGTTACTTTCGTCGGGACACGATCGCCTACGAGCAGTACTTC. It yields the protein CASSYFRRDTIAYEQYF.

The rearrangement uses TRBV7-2 and TRBJ2-3; 9 bases match TRBD2. Germline loops: CDR1 SGHTA, CDR2 FQGNSA. The ends lost 1 base at V and 1 base at J; junction bases unmatched: 9. This CDR3 is 18 amino acids long. CDR3 DNA: TGTGCCAGCAGCTTAGACCTCCTAGCGGGGCTTGGCACAGATACGCAGTATTTT. Protein: CASSLDLLAGLGTDTQYF.

This chain connects TRBV7-6 to TRBJ1-4; D not certain. The length of the CDR3 is 16 residues. CDR1 and CDR2 (germline): SGHVS, FNYEAQ. Trimming pared 5 bases from V and 3 bases from J, leaving 16 bases between. The CDR3 region is CASSPTGGLANEKLFF. In nucleotides, the CDR3 is TGTGCCAGCAGCCCCACCGGTGGGTTGGCTAATGAAAAACTGTTTTTT.

The chain carries TRBV6-5 and TRBJ2-7, with D perhaps assigned TRBD1 or TRBD2 (7 bases each). The CDR3 spans 14 residues. V was shortened by 11 bases and J by 1 base, with 18 bases between the two germline ends. Germline V lookup: CDR1 MNHEY, CDR2 SVGAGI. The CDR3 loop reads CASQGGDLSYEQYF. CDR3 sequence (DNA): TGTGCCTCCCAGGGGGGGGACCTTTCCTACGAGCAGTACTTC.

The V gene is TRBV5-8, the J gene TRBJ1-6, with D possibly matching TRBD1 (5 bases). The CDR3 length is 17 residues. V lost 3 bases and J lost 0, with 13 bases in between. Germline CDR1 SGHTS, CDR2 YDEGEE. The CDR3 loop is CASSYSGGVSYNSPLHF. CDR3 nucleotides: TGTGCCAGCAGCTACTCTGGGGGTGTCTCCTATAATTCACCCCTCCACTTT.